The 20 T cell receptor beta chains in this list originate from one sample, sequenced in a study of blood T cells in healthy people across ages. The use of a sample-barcoded 5' primer and a J-beta primer mix characterized a second PCR of about 7 to 12 cycles. TCRdb called the 5' RACE reads again in MiXCR, with one record for every CDR3 protein. The profile shows hundreds of thousands of distinct CDR3 sequences, approximately 40% of them singletons. Input material: blood. Receptors originate from a man older than 75 in good health.

This rearrangement joins TRBV9 to TRBJ2-3; D is undetermined. Germline CDR1 is SGDLS and CDR2 is YYNGEE. CDR3 size: 13 residues. The ends were cut back, 0 bases at V and 4 bases at J, with 6 bases in the middle. This chain's CDR3 is CASSVVTPDTQYF. For the CDR3, the DNA is TGTGCCAGCAGCGTAGTAACCCCAGATACGCAGTATTTT.

The J gene is TRBJ2-5, the V gene TRBV24-1; TRBD2 is a possible D gene (5 bases). Looked up from germline, CDR1 is KGHDR and CDR2 is SFDVKD. The V end was cut by 9 bases, the J end by 0 bases, with 10 bases between. This CDR3 spans 13 amino acids. CDR3 protein: CATQDGDQETQYF. CDR3 DNA: TGTGCCACCCAGGACGGGGACCAAGAGACCCAGTACTTC.

This clonotype was recorded at least ten times. The chain combines TRBV21-1 with TRBJ2-5; the D call in the table, TRBD1, was not verified against the DNA. TRBV21-1 is given as a pseudogene. The CDR3 is 15 amino acids. Written as DNA, the CDR3 is TGTGCCAGCAGCCCCCGGTGGACAGAGTCGGAGACCCAGTACTTC. The encoded protein is CASSPRWTESETQYF.

J is TRBJ2-7 and V is TRBV18; D might be TRBD2 (5 bases). TRBJ2-5 matches the DNA end more closely, so the J call is doubtful. Per the germline V gene, CDR1 is KGHSH and CDR2 is LQKENI. The CDR3 runs to 15 residues. The CDR3 loop is CASSPLLGEQETQYF. The CDR3 DNA is TGTGCCAGCTCACCTTTACTCGGGGAGCAAGAGACCCAGTACTTC.

This clonotype was counted only a few times. The CDR3 region is CASSGSGEQFF. The CDR3, as DNA: TGTGCCAGCAGTGGGTCGGGGGAGCAGTTCTTC. The chain is built from TRBV2 and TRBJ2-1; perhaps TRBD2 as D (5 bases). The V end was cut by 4 bases, the J end by 10 bases, with 8 bases between. The CDR3 has 11 residues. Germline CDR1 SNHLY, CDR2 FYNNEI.

The chain links TRBV20-1 to TRBJ2-2; weak D call: TRBD2 (5 bases). V was shortened by 2 bases and J by 2 bases, with 18 bases between the two germline ends. CDR1 is DFQATT and CDR2 is SNEGSKA in the germline V gene (reference sequence). This CDR3 has 17 amino acids. As DNA, the CDR3 is TGCAGTGCTAGAAAGAGTCTCGGACGGGGAAACACCGGGGAGCTGTTTTTT. Translating gives CSARKSLGRGNTGELFF.

As regards this clonotype: One junction end does not reproduce the germline sequence, and a read error may be involved. The V gene is TRBV4-2, the J gene TRBJ2-2; D call uncertain. CDR1 is LGHNA and CDR2 is YNFKEQ in the germline V gene. CDR3 length equals 14 residues. The CDR3 coding sequence is TGTGCCGGCAGCCAAGAGGTATCGCCCGGGGAGCTGTTTTTT. It yields the protein CAGSQEVSPGELFF.

This clonotype was observed a handful of times. The gene calls are TRBV2 and TRBJ2-2, with 7 nucleotides matching TRBD1. V shed 3 bases, J shed 0 bases, and the junction held 1 base outside the gene matches. CDR1 is SNHLY and CDR2 is FYNNEI in the germline V gene. The CDR3 extends over 15 amino acids. This chain's CDR3 is CASSEGTANTGELFF. For the CDR3, the DNA is TGTGCCAGCAGTGAGGGGACAGCGAACACCGGGGAGCTGTTTTTT. Complete variable domain (other parts from reference TRBV2 and TRBJ2-2): EPEVTQTPSHQVTQMGQEVILRCVPISNHLYFYWYRQILGQKVEFLVSFYNNEISEKSEIFDDQFSVERPDGSNFTLKIRSTKLEDSAMYFCASSEGTANTGELFFGEGSRLTVL.

The chain couples TRBV5-1 to TRBJ1-2, with 9 bases aligning to TRBD1. CDR1 is SGHRS, CDR2 YFSETQ, per germline. The trim removed 3 bases at V and 4 bases at J, leaving 7 bases unmatched. The CDR3 totals 15 residues. This chain's CDR3 is CASSSGQGKVYGYTF. The CDR3 nucleotides read TGCGCCAGCAGCTCCGGACAGGGGAAAGTCTATGGCTACACCTTC.

V and J are TRBV20-1 and TRBJ1-6; D is possibly TRBD1 (5 bases). V lost 0 bases and J lost 7, with 16 bases in between. Germline V gives CDR1 DFQATT, CDR2 SNEGSKA (reference sequence). The CDR3 extends over 16 amino acids. CDR3 nucleotide sequence: TGCAGTGCTAGAGATGGGGGAGGACACCTAAATTCACCCCTCCACTTT. Translated: CSARDGGGHLNSPLHF.

This clonotype was detected once. The chain is built from TRBV19 and TRBJ2-3, with TRBD2 as a possible D gene (5 bases). The V end lost 5 bases, the J end lost 4 bases, and 19 bases lay between the germline ends. The CDR3 has 16 amino acids. Per germline, CDR1 LNHDA and CDR2 SQIVND (reference sequence). The CDR3 DNA is TGTGCCAGTAGTCGGTTGGAGCGGTCCGGGCCAGATACGCAGTATTTT. This translates into CASSRLERSGPDTQYF.

The chain couples TRBV4-3 to TRBJ1-5, with a weak D call TRBD1 (6 bases). This CDR3 is 15 amino acids long. Germline V lookup: CDR1 LGHNA, CDR2 YSLEER. V gave up 0 bases and J gave up 6 bases, with 12 bases separating them. CDR3 nucleotides: TGCGCCAGCAGCCAAGACAGGGGTGGGCGTCAGCCCCAGCATTTT. Amino acids: CASSQDRGGRQPQHF.

The CDR3 sequence: CSARRPTGYHEQYF. The CDR3 nucleotides read TGCAGTGCTAGAAGGCCGACAGGGTACCACGAGCAGTACTTC. V and J are TRBV20-1 and TRBJ2-7; 7 bases match TRBD1. The CDR3 length is 14 residues. CDR1 DFQATT and CDR2 SNEGSKA come from the germline V gene (reference sequence). V lost 2 bases and J lost 5; bases outside the gene matches: 9.

This chain joins TRBV7-9 and TRBJ2-5, with 13 positions matching TRBD2. V was clipped by 5 bases and J by 11 bases; unmatched bases: 17. Germline CDR1 is SEHNR and CDR2 is FQNEAQ (reference sequence). The CDR3 runs 17 residues. CDR3 sequence reads: CASSTGGTSGVYNEQYF. The CDR3 nucleotides are TGTGCCAGCAGCACTGGCGGGACTAGCGGGGTATACAATGAGCAGTACTTC.

A few counts support this clonotype. The V and J genes are TRBV20-1 and TRBJ2-5; 7 bases fit TRBD2. The germline V gene has CDR1 DFQATT and CDR2 SNEGSKA (reference sequence). V was clipped by 8 bases and J by 5 bases; unmatched bases: 8. The CDR3 sequence is 12 residues long. The CDR3 DNA follows: TGCAGTCCGGCGGGAGCAAGGGAGACCCAGTACTTC. Translation gives CSPAGARETQYF.

The chain uses TRBV29-1 and TRBJ2-5; a weak D match, TRBD2 (5 bases). This CDR3 is built from 14 residues. Germline V gene lookup returns CDR1 SQVTM and CDR2 ANQGSEA. V dropped 6 bases and J dropped 2 bases, with 16 bases sitting between them. CDR3 sequence: CSVEGSATQETQYF. The CDR3 DNA sequence: TGCAGCGTCGAGGGTAGCGCGACACAAGAGACCCAGTACTTC.

This clonotype was detected ten times or more. This rearrangement joins TRBV5-5 to TRBJ2-1; 11 bases line up with TRBD2. This CDR3 contains 14 residues. Germline CDR1 reads SGHKS; CDR2 reads YYEKEE (reference sequence). Losses at the gene ends were 5 bases for V and 10 bases for J; bases not matched to a gene: 8. CDR3 region: CASRPTGTSGEQFF. The CDR3 DNA reads TGTGCCAGCAGGCCGACCGGGACTAGCGGCGAGCAGTTCTTC.

V gene TRBV6-2 or TRBV6-3 combines with J gene TRBJ2-6; D gene unclear. Germline V CDR1 and CDR2: MNHEY, SVGEGT. The CDR3 runs 12 residues. Trimming stripped 2 bases from V and 7 bases from J, with 3 bases between. The CDR3 DNA reads TGTGCCAGCAGTTACCTAGCCAACGTCCTGACTTTC. Translation: CASSYLANVLTF.

The V call is TRBV30, the J call TRBJ2-7, with 7 bases matching TRBD1. Losses at the gene ends were 0 bases for V and 2 bases for J; bases not matched to a gene: 4. CDR3 size: 14 residues. CDR1 is GTSNPN and CDR2 is SVGIG in the germline V gene (reference sequence). This CDR3 is CAWSVGQATYEQYF. The CDR3 coding sequence is TGTGCCTGGAGTGTAGGACAGGCGACCTACGAGCAGTACTTC.

This chain links TRBV12-3 or TRBV12-4 with TRBJ1-5; 8 bases fit TRBD1. The CDR3 extends over 15 amino acids. The V gene end was trimmed by 4 bases and the J gene end by 1 base; junction bases not matched to a gene: 3. In DNA, the CDR3 is TGTGCCAGCAGTTCCTGGGACAGGAGCAATCAGCCCCAGCATTTT. This gives the protein CASSSWDRSNQPQHF.